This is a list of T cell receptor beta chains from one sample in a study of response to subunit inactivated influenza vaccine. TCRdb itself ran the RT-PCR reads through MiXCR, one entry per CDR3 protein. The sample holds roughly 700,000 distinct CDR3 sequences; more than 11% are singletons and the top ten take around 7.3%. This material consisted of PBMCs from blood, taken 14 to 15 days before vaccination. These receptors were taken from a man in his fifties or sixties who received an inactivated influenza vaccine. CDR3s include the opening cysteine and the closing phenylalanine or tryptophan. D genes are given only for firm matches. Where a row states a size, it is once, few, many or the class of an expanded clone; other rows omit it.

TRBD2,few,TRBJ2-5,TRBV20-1,TGCAGTGCCCTAAAGCGGGGCGCCTCGGAGACCCAGTACTTC,CSALKRGASETQYF
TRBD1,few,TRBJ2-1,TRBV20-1,TGCAGTGCTAGAGATTTAGAAGGGGGCGCCTACAATGAGCAGTTCTTC,CSARDLEGGAYNEQFF
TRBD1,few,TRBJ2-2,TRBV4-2,TGTGCCAGCAGTTCAGGGGGCAGTAGGACCGGGGAGCTGTTTTTT,CASSSGGSRTGELFF
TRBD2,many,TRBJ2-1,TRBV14,TGTGCCAGCAGCCCCACCGTTACTAGCGGGCCTTACAATGAGCAGTTCTTC,CASSPTVTSGPYNEQFF
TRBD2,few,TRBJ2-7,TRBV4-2,TGTGCCAGCAGCCCCTCGGCGGGGGGAATTGGGTACGAGCAGTACTTC,CASSPSAGGIGYEQYF
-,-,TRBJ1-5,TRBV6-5,TGTGCCAGCAGTTACGGACGGAACAATCAGCCCCAGCATTTT,CASSYGRNNQPQHF
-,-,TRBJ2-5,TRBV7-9,TGTGCCAGCAGCCGCGGACAAGGGCCGCAAGAGACCCAGTACTTC,CASSRGQGPQETQYF
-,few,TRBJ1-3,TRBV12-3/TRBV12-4,TGTGCCAGCAGTTTTGCGGGGGGCTCTGGAAACACCATATATTTT,CASSFAGGSGNTIYF
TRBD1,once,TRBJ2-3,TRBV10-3,TGTGCCATCAGTGCGTCCGGGACAGTAGGAGTTACAGATACGCAGTATTTT,CAISASGTVGVTDTQYF
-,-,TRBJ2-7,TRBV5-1,TGCGCCAGCAGATCGGACGGAGGGAGCTCCTACGAGCAGTACTTC,CASRSDGGSSYEQYF
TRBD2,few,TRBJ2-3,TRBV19,TGTGCCAGTAGTACCGGGACTAGTAAAACCCTAGATACGCAGTATTTT,CASSTGTSKTLDTQYF
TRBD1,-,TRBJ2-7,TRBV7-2,TGTGCCAGCAGCCGAACGGACAGGTCAACCTACGAGCAGTACTTC,CASSRTDRSTYEQYF
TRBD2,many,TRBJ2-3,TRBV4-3,TGCGCCAGCAGCCAAGAATTTTTTAGCGGGGGAGCTACAGATACGCAGTATTTT,CASSQEFFSGGATDTQYF
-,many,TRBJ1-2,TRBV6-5,TGTGCCAGCAGTTACTCGGGAGGGGTCTATGGCTACACCTTC,CASSYSGGVYGYTF
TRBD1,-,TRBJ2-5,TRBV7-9,TGTGCCAGCAGCCTAACTTCCGGGACAGGGGGAGAGACCCAGTACTTC,CASSLTSGTGGETQYF
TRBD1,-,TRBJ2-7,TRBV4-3,TGCGCCAGCAGCCAAGCCCTGACAGGGGCCTACGAGCAGTACTTC,CASSQALTGAYEQYF
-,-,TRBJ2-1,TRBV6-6,TGTGCCAGCAGCCCAACGGTATATGAGCAGTTCTTC,CASSPTVYEQFF
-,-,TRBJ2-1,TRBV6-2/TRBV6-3,TGTGCCAGCAGTTATCTGAACAGTTACAATGAGCAGTTCTTC,CASSYLNSYNEQFF
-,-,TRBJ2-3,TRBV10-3,TGTGCCATCAGTGAGTCACTTGGGCTAGTGGGCACAGATACGCAGTATTTT,CAISESLGLVGTDTQYF
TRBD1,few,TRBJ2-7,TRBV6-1,TGTGCCAGCAGTCAACGACAGGGAGCACCCTACGAGCAGTACTTC,CASSQRQGAPYEQYF
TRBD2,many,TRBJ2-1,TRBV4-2,TGTGCCAGCAGCCAAGATGCTAGCGGGAGGTCTAATCTCTTC,CASSQDASGRSNLF
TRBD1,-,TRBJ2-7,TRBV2,TGTGCCAGCAGTGAACTGGGACAGGGGTCGAGCGAGCAGTACTTC,CASSELGQGSSEQYF
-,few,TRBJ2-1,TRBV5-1,TGCGCCAGCAGCTTGAGGCCCTGGAGGGCATACCCCTCAAATAATAATGAGCAGTTCTTC,CASSLRPWRAYPSNNNEQFF
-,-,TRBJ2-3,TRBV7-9,TGTGCCAGCACCGTTATTGATACGCAGTATTTT,CASTVIDTQYF
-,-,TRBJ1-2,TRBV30,TGTGCCTGGAAGGGGCAGGACCGCTATGGCTACACCTTC,CAWKGQDRYGYTF
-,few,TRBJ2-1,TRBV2,TGTGCCAGCAGAGCCGGGGCCTACAATGAGCAGTTCTTC,CASRAGAYNEQFF
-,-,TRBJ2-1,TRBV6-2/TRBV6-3,TGTGCCAGCAGTTACTCGCTAGGACGGGGTCTCTACAATGAGCAGTTCTTC,CASSYSLGRGLYNEQFF
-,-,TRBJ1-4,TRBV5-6,TGTGCCAGCAGCCCGGCCGGGACATGGGGAAATGAAAAACTGTTTTTT,CASSPAGTWGNEKLFF
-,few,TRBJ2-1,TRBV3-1,TGTGCCAGCAGCCAAGGTGGGGAGTTGAACAATGAGCAGTTCTTC,CASSQGGELNNEQFF
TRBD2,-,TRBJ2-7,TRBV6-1,TGTGCCAGCAGTCGCGGGACTAGCGGGCCGAGCTCCTACGAGCAGTACTTC,CASSRGTSGPSSYEQYF
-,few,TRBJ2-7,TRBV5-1,TGCGCCAGCAGCTCTATTTTGCGGGACTCCTCGCGGTCCTACGAGCAGTACTTC,CASSSILRDSSRSYEQYF
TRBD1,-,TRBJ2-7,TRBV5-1,TGCGCCAGCAGCCCGAATACAGGGGCCTACGAGCAGTACTTC,CASSPNTGAYEQYF
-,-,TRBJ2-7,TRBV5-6,TGTGCCAGCAGCTTGGTGGGACACCCCAGCTCCTACGAGCAGTACTTC,CASSLVGHPSSYEQYF
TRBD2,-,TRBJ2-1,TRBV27,TGTGCCAGCAGTCCGCCTGTAGCGGGAGGGAACAATGAGCAGTTCTTC,CASSPPVAGGNNEQFF
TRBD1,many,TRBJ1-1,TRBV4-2,TGTGCCAGCAGCCCCTCCTCGGGACAGGGGGTCGCTGAAGCTTTCTTT,CASSPSSGQGVAEAFF
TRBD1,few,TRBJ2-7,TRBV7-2,TGTGCCAGCAGCCAGGGACAGTTGGGTGAGCAGTACTTC,CASSQGQLGEQYF
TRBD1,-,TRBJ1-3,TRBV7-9,TGTGCCAGCAGCTTAGCTCAGACAGGGAACAATGGAAACACCATATATTTT,CASSLAQTGNNGNTIYF